This TCR beta chain was retrieved from a study of blood T cells in healthy people across ages. Study-level points and caveats: Any conclusive comparison of naive versus antigen-experienced cells was prevented by using unsorted PBMCs. Per million T cells, TCR beta diversity dropped about linearly as age rose. Calculation of diversity from one million T cells yielded estimates considered to be underestimates.

This clonotype was recorded once. Its target is not known. The germline V gene has CDR1 MNHEY and CDR2 SVGEGT. This CDR3 comprises 15 residues. It was with a sample-barcoded 5' primer and a J-beta primer mix that a second PCR of roughly 6 to 12 cycles was run. Every cDNA molecule carried a tag from a template-switch adaptor bearing 12 random nucleotides. TCRdb independently ran MiXCR on the 5' RACE reads; one entry per CDR3 protein. Of about 1.1 million distinct CDR3 sequences listed, 35% to 40% were seen once; the top ten hold 10% to 15%. The V gene is TRBV6-2 or TRBV6-3, the J gene TRBJ2-5; 8 bases fit TRBD1. Matching the DNA end better, TRBJ2-7 makes the J call doubtful. The sequence was obtained from a man younger than 35 in good health. Sequencing used blood. The CDR3 is CASQPWTGTRDEQYF. CDR3 nucleotides: TGTGCCAGCCAACCATGGACAGGGACCAGGGACGAGCAGTACTTC.